These 9 T cell receptor beta chains came from one sample sequenced in a study of cytomegalovirus exposure and HLA in healthy donors. Vbeta (60) and Jbeta (13) primers were used in the PCR. Data came from immunoSEQ multiplex PCR; TCRdb stores just in-frame clones and leaves some out. The data hold fewer than 110,000 clones, with approximately 79% observed a single time. Sequenced: PBMCs. The receptors come from a woman aged 40 to 50 in good health and CMV-seropositive.

The chain is built from TRBV4-3 and TRBJ1-1; D is uncertain. This CDR3 region has 15 residues. Trimming removed 0 bases from V and 2 bases from J, with 10 bases in between. Germline CDR1 LGHNA, CDR2 YSLEER. CDR3 coding DNA: TGCGCCAGCAGCCAAGACGGTGTCCCAAACACTGAAGCTTTCTTT. As protein: CASSQDGVPNTEAFF.

This clone was detected only a few times. The chain joins TRBV5-4 to TRBJ1-2; tentative D call: TRBD1 (5 bases). The V gene's germline CDR1 is SGHNT and CDR2 YYREEE (reference sequence). The V end was cut by 2 bases, the J end by 6 bases, with 17 bases between. The CDR3 sequence is 15 residues long. The CDR3 here is CASSLGGERFHGYTF. CDR3 DNA sequence: TGTGCCAGCAGCTTAGGAGGGGAGCGGTTCCATGGCTACACCTTC.

The chain has TRBV30 and TRBJ1-2; D unresolved. Per germline, CDR1 GTSNPN and CDR2 SVGIG (reference sequence). CDR3 length equals 12 residues. Trimming took off 1 base at V and 4 bases at J, with 7 bases between the two ends. The CDR3 DNA reads as TGTGCCTGGAGTGAGACTGGCTATGGCTACACCTTC. Encoded protein: CAWSETGYGYTF.

The chain links TRBV7-9 to TRBJ2-3; 10 bases are shared with TRBD2. The junction had 6 bases not matched to a gene; V was cut back by 8 bases and J by 4 bases. CDR3 length: 14 residues. Germline V gives CDR1 SEHNR, CDR2 FQNEAQ (reference sequence). As DNA, the CDR3 is TGTGCCAGCCGCCCCAGCGGGGGGGCAGATACGCAGTATTTT. Amino acids: CASRPSGGADTQYF.

V and J are TRBV15 and TRBJ1-5; D remains ambiguous. Trimming removed 0 bases from V and 7 bases from J, with 4 bases in between. The CDR3 runs 12 residues. Germline V gene lookup returns CDR1 LNHNV and CDR2 YYDKDF (reference sequence). CDR3 in amino acids: CATSRDQQPQHF. CDR3 sequence (DNA): TGTGCCACCAGCAGAGATCAGCAGCCCCAGCATTTT.

Only a few counts were recorded for this clone. The chain carries TRBV5-1 and TRBJ2-3; 9 bases line up with TRBD2. The V segment lost 0 bases and the J segment 3 bases; nucleotides outside the gene matches: 5. Per germline, CDR1 SGHRS and CDR2 YFSETQ. The CDR3 contains 16 residues. The CDR3 DNA reads TGCGCCAGCAGCTTGGAGGCGGGGGGGCGGACAGATACGCAGTATTTT. Amino acids: CASSLEAGGRTDTQYF.

The chain couples TRBV5-3 to TRBJ1-5; the match to TRBD1 covers 7 bases. TRBV5-3 is an ORF for which the function is uncertain. V shed 0 bases and J 3 bases; nucleotides not matched to a gene: 6. The CDR3 length is 16 residues. The CDR3 spells CARSLETGNTNQPQHF. For the CDR3, the DNA is TGTGCCAGAAGCTTGGAGACAGGGAATACCAATCAGCCCCAGCATTTT.

This chain connects TRBV7-9 to TRBJ2-2; D may be TRBD1 (6 bases). CDR3 size: 15 residues. Trimming removed 3 bases from V and 3 bases from J, with 11 bases in between. Looked up from germline, CDR1 is SEHNR and CDR2 is FQNEAQ (reference sequence). The CDR3 is CASSLGQGHTGELFF. The CDR3 DNA reads TGTGCCAGCAGCTTGGGACAAGGGCACACCGGGGAGCTGTTTTTT.

The rearrangement links TRBV7-8 to TRBJ2-3, with 7 bases that match TRBD1. From germline, CDR1 is SGHVS and CDR2 FQNEAQ. The CDR3 covers 17 residues. V was pared by 10 bases and J by 0 bases, with 16 bases of the junction left unmatched. This CDR3 reads CATAGQEIYSSTDTQYF. In DNA, the CDR3 is TGTGCCACCGCCGGACAGGAAATTTATTCTAGCACAGATACGCAGTATTTT.